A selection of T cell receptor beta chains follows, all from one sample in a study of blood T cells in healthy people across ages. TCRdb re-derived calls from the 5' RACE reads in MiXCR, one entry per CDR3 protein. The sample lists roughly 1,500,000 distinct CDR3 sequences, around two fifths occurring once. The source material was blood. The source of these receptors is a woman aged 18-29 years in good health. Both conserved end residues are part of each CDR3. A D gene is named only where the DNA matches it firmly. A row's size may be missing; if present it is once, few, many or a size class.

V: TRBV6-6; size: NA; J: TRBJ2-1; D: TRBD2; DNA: TGTGCCAGCAGGAGTCAGGCGGGAGCCCCCAATGAGCAGTTCTTC; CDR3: CASRSQAGAPNEQFF
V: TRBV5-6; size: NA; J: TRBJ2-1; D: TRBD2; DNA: TGTGCCAGCAGCTCGGGACTAGCGGGAGGGGGCTACAATGAGCAGTTCTTC; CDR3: CASSSGLAGGGYNEQFF
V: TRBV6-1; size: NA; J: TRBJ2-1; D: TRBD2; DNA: TGTGCCAGCAGGAAAGCGGGGGTATCCTCCTACAATGAGCAGTTCTTC; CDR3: CASRKAGVSSYNEQFF
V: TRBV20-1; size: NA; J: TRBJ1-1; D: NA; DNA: TGCAGTGCTAGAGCGGGGACGCTGGGGACTGAAGCTTTCTTT; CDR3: CSARAGTLGTEAFF
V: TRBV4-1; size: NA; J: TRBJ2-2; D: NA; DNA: TGCGCCAGCAGCCAAAGGGGGGCAAACACCGGGGAGCTGTTTTTT; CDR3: CASSQRGANTGELFF
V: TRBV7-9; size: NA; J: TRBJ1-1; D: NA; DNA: TGTGCCAGCAGCTCCACACCCCCGCGGAGGGACACTGAAGCTTTCTTT; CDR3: CASSSTPPRRDTEAFF
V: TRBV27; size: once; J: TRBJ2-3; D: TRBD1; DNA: TGTGCCAGCAGTCCGCGGGGACAGGGGGGTACAGATACGCAGTATTTT; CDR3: CASSPRGQGGTDTQYF
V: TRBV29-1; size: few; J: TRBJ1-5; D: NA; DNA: TGCAGCGTTGTATCCTCGAATAGCAATCAGCCCCAGCATTTT; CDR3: CSVVSSNSNQPQHF
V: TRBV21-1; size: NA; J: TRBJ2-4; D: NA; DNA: TGTGCCAGCAGCAAAGAAGACCTCCCAATCCAAAACATTCAGTACTTC; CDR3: CASSKEDLPIQNIQYF
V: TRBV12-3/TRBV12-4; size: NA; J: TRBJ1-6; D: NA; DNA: TGTGCCAGCAGTAGTGGGCCATCCAATTCACCCCTCCACTTT; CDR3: CASSSGPSNSPLHF
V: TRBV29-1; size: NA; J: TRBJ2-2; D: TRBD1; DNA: TGCAGCGTTGTAGGACAGGACACCGGGGAGCTGTTTTTT; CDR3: CSVVGQDTGELFF
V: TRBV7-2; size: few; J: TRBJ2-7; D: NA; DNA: TGTGCCAGCAGCGCCAGGAGTGGAGACTACGAGCAGTACTTC; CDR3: CASSARSGDYEQYF
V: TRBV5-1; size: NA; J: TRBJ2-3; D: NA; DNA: TGCGCCAGCAGCTTGGGGAGTGCCGGGTTTGAGGATACGCAGTATTTT; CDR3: CASSLGSAGFEDTQYF
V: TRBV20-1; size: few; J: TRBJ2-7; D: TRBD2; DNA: TGCAGTGCTAGAAGCCCGGGACTAACCTACGAGCAGTACTTC; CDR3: CSARSPGLTYEQYF
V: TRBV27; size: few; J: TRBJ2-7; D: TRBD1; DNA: TGTGCCAGCAGTTTACGGCCGGGACAGGGGACCTACGAGCAGTACTTC; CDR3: CASSLRPGQGTYEQYF
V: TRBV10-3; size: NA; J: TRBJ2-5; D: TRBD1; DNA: TGTGCCATCAGTGAGCCAGGGGGCCAAGAGACCCAGTACTTC; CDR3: CAISEPGGQETQYF
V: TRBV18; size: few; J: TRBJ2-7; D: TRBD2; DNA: TGTGCCAGCTCACCACCTAGCGGGAGGGCCTACGAGCAGTACTTC; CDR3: CASSPPSGRAYEQYF
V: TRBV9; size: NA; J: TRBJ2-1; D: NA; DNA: TGTGCCAGCAGCGCCCGGGACCCCCGAATGGGGCAGTTCTTC; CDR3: CASSARDPRMGQFF
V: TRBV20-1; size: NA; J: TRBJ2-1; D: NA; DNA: TGCAGTGCTAGAGGCGCGGGGGCCAGCTCCTACAATGAGCAGTTCTTC; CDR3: CSARGAGASSYNEQFF
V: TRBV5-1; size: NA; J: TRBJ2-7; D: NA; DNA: TGCGCCAGCAGGTTGTCGGGAAACTCCTACAATGAGCAGTACTTC; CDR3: CASRLSGNSYNEQYF
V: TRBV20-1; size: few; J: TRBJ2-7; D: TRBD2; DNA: TGCAGTGCCATCTCCCCGACTAGCGGAGTTGGCTACGAGCAGTACTTC; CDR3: CSAISPTSGVGYEQYF
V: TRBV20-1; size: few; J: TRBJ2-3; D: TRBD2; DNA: TGCAGCGCCTCTGGGGGACTAGGGCCACCAGATACGCAGTATTTT; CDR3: CSASGGLGPPDTQYF
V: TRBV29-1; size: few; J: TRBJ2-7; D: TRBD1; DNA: TGCAGCGTTGCCGGGACAGCCTACGAGCAGTACTTC; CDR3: CSVAGTAYEQYF
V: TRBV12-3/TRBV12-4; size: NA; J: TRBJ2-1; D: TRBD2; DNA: TGTGCCAGCAGCCTGAGTCCGGGACTAGCGGGAGGGCCGCGGGACAATGAGCAGTTCTTC; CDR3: CASSLSPGLAGGPRDNEQFF
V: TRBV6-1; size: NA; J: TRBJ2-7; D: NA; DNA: TGTGCCAGCAGTGCCTTCAGGACAGCCACCTACGAGCAGTACTTC; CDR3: CASSAFRTATYEQYF
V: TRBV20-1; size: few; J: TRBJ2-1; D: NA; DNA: TGCAGTGCTAGCGACAAGTACAATGAGCAGTTCTTC; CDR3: CSASDKYNEQFF
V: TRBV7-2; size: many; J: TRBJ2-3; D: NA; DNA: TGTGCCAGCAGTTCCTTACCGCGACTCTCTAGCACAGATACGCAGTATTTT; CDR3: CASSSLPRLSSTDTQYF
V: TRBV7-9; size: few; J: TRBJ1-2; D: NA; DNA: TGTGCCAGCAGCGACGGGGTAACTATTGGCTACACCTTC; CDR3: CASSDGVTIGYTF
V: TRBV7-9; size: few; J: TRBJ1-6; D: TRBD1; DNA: TGTGCCAGCAGCTTGACGACAGGGGATACTTCACCCCTCCACTTT; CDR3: CASSLTTGDTSPLHF
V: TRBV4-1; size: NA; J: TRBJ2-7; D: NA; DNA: TGCGCCAGCAGCCAAGGGTATTTCTACGAGCAGTACTTC; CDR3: CASSQGYFYEQYF
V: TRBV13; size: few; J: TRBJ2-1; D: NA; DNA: TGTGCCAGCAGCTTACGAAGTAGATCAGGCAATGAGCAGTTCTTC; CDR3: CASSLRSRSGNEQFF
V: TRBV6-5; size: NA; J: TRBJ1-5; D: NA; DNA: TGTGCCAGCAGTGGCAGGGGCGCGAATCAGCCCCAGCATTTT; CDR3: CASSGRGANQPQHF
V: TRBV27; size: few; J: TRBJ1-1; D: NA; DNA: TGTGCCAGCAGTTTCTTGGGCACTGAAGCTTTCTTT; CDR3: CASSFLGTEAFF
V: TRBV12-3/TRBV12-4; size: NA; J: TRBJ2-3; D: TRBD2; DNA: TGTGCCAGCGGGTTACTAGCGGGAGGCACAGATACGCAGTATTTT; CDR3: CASGLLAGGTDTQYF
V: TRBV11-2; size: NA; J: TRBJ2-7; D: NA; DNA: TGTGCCAGCAGCCCCGTTAGCAGGAATGAGCAGTACTTC; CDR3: CASSPVSRNEQYF
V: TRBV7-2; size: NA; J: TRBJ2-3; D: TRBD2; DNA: TGTGCCAGCAGCTTAGAATATAGCGGGGGAACGAGCACAGATACGCAGTATTTT; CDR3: CASSLEYSGGTSTDTQYF
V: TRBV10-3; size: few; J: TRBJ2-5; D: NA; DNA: TGTGCCATCAGTGGCACGGGACAAGGGGAGACCCAGTACTTC; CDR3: CAISGTGQGETQYF
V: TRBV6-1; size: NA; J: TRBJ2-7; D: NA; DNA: TGTGCCAGCAGGACTCAGCTAGCCAGCTCCTACAATGAGCAGTACTTC; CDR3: CASRTQLASSYNEQYF
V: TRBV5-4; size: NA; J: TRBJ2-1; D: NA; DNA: TGTGCCAGCAGTTCCGGAACTAGCTCTGACAATGAGCAGTTCTTC; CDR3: CASSSGTSSDNEQFF
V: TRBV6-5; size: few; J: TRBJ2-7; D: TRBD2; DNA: TGTGCCAGCAGTATAAGACTAGCGAGCTCCTACGAGCAGTACTTC; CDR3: CASSIRLASSYEQYF
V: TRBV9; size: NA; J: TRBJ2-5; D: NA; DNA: TGTGCCAGCGGAGGGGGGGCGCTCCAAGAGACCCAGTACTTC; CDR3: CASGGGALQETQYF
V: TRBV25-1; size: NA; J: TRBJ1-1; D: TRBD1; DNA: TGTGCCAGCAGGCCCCCTGGGACAGGAGGAGGAGCTTTCTTT; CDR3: CASRPPGTGGGAFF
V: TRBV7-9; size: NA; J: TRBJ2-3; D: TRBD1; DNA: TGTGCCAGCAGCTCTGGGACAGGGGGCGAGTATTTT; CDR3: CASSSGTGGEYF
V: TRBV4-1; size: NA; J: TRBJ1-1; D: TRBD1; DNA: TGCGCCAGCAGCCGCAGACAGGGTCCCCCGAACACTGAAGCTTTCTTT; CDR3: CASSRRQGPPNTEAFF
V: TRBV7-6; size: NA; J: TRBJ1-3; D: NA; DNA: TGTGCCAGCAGCTTAGTCGTCGGATCCTCTGGAAACACCATATATTTT; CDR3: CASSLVVGSSGNTIYF
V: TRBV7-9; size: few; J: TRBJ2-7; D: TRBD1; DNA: TGTGCCAGCAGTTCCGGGACAGGGGGTACCTACGAGCAGTACTTC; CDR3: CASSSGTGGTYEQYF
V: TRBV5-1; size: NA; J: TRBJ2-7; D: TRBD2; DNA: TGCGCCAGCAGCTTGTCGGGGGAGGGAAGCGAGCAGTACTTC; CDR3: CASSLSGEGSEQYF
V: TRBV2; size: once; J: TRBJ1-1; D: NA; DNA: TGTGCCAGCAGTGACCTAGGAACAGGGAACACTGAAGCTTTCTTT; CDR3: CASSDLGTGNTEAFF
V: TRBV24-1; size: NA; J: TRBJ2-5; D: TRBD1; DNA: TGTGCCACCAGTGATTACAGACAGGGGGATTTAAGGATCCAGTACTTC; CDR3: CATSDYRQGDLRIQYF
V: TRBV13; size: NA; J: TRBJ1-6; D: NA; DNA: TGTGCCAGCAGCACGGGGACGGTTTATAATTCACCCCTCCACTTT; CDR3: CASSTGTVYNSPLHF
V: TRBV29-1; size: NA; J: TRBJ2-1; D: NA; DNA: TGCAGCGTTGTCGGTAGACAGAGCTCCTACAATGAGCAGTTCTTC; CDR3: CSVVGRQSSYNEQFF
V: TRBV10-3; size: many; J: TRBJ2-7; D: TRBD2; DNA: TGTGCCATCAGTGCCTCAGCGGGGTCCTACGAGCAGTACTTC; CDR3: CAISASAGSYEQYF
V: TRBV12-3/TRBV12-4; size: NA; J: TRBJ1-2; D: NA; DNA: TGTGCCAGCAGTTTAGCAGCTACCTATGGCTACACCTTC; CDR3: CASSLAATYGYTF
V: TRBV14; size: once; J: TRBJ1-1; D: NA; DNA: TGTGCCAGCAGCCAAGAGGGGCGGTTGGCTGAAGCTTTCTTT; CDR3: CASSQEGRLAEAFF
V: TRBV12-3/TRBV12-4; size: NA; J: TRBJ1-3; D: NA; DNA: TGTGCCAGCGGAGACACAGGCCGCTCTGGAAACACCATATATTTT; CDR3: CASGDTGRSGNTIYF
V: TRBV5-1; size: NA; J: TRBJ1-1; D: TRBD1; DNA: TGCGCCACCAACCAGGGGGAGGTGAACACTGAAGCTTTCTTT; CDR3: CATNQGEVNTEAFF
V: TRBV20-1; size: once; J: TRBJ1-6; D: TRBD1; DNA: TGCAGTGCTCGCCGGGACAGTAAAGTTGCACCCCTCCACTTT; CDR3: CSARRDSKVAPLHF